These 23 T cell receptor beta chains came from one sample sequenced in a study of cytomegalovirus exposure and HLA in healthy donors. The PCR ran on 60 Vbeta and 13 Jbeta primers. Assay used: immunoSEQ multiplex PCR; TCRdb lists only in-frame clones, some missing. This sample's table has approximately 130,000 clones. The sequencing sample was made of PBMCs. These receptors were taken from a woman aged 55-69 years in good health and CMV-seronegative.

The chain carries TRBV6-4 and TRBJ1-5; D gene unclear. The germline V gene encodes CDR1 MRHNA and CDR2 SNTAGT. Trimming took off 2 bases at V and 7 bases at J, with 3 bases between the two ends. The CDR3 sequence is 11 residues long. CDR3 amino acids: CASSDGQPQHF. CDR3 nucleotide sequence: TGTGCCAGCAGTGACGGCCAGCCCCAGCATTTT.

The chain uses TRBV5-1 and TRBJ2-3; 11 positions agree with TRBD2. The germline gives CDR1 SGHRS, CDR2 YFSETQ. V was pared by 0 bases and J by 0 bases, with 6 bases of the junction left unmatched. This CDR3 region has 18 residues. CDR3 protein: CASSLEGTSGSSTDTQYF. CDR3 coding DNA: TGCGCCAGCAGCTTGGAAGGGACTAGCGGATCTAGCACAGATACGCAGTATTTT.

V is TRBV7-3 and J is TRBJ2-2; no reliable D call. Germline V CDR1 and CDR2: SGHTA, FQGTGA. The V and J ends lost 5 bases and 1 base respectively, with 5 bases between them. This CDR3 comprises 13 residues. In DNA form, the CDR3 reads TGTGCCAGCAGCCCCAAGAACACCGGGGAGCTGTTTTTT. It codes for CASSPKNTGELFF.

This chain links TRBV28 with TRBJ2-7, with D tentatively TRBD2 (5 bases). The CDR3 extends over 13 amino acids. Trimming pared 8 bases from V and 0 bases from J, leaving 11 bases between. Germline V gene sequence: CDR1 MDHEN, CDR2 SYDVKM. CDR3 in DNA: TGTGCCAGCCGAGGGCAGGTCTCCTACGAGCAGTACTTC. This gives the protein CASRGQVSYEQYF.

Concerning this clone: Germline and junction disagree at one end, which may indicate a read error. This chain links TRBV7-9 with TRBJ2-3; a possible D gene is TRBD2 (5 bases). The CDR3 length is 14 residues. CDR1 SEHNR and CDR2 FQNEAQ come from the germline V gene (reference sequence). CDR3 nucleotide sequence: TGTGCCAGCACCTTAGAGGGCAGAGGGGATACGCAGTATTTT. Translated, it gives CASTLEGRGDTQYF.

The J gene is TRBJ2-3, the V gene TRBV7-2; 11 bases align to TRBD2. This CDR3 has 16 amino acids. The trim removed 5 bases at V and 0 bases at J, leaving 4 bases unmatched. CDR1 is SGHTA, CDR2 FQGNSA, per germline. The CDR3 region is CASSVTSGISTDTQYF. CDR3 coding DNA: TGTGCCAGCAGCGTGACTAGCGGGATTAGCACAGATACGCAGTATTTT.

The V and J genes are TRBV9 and TRBJ1-3; D gene unclear. Germline CDR1 SGDLS, CDR2 YYNGEE. Trimming left V 0 bases short and J 0 bases short, with 10 bases between. This CDR3 region has 16 residues. Here the CDR3 DNA reads TGTGCCAGCAGCGTAGATCCGGGTCGCTCTGGAAACACCATATATTTT. Translated: CASSVDPGRSGNTIYF.

The genes are TRBV29-1 and TRBJ1-1, with a possible D match to TRBD1 (6 bases). The CDR3 loop spans 14 amino acids. Germline CDR1 reads SQVTM; CDR2 reads ANQGSEA. Trimming shortened V by 6 bases and J by 2 bases, and 16 bases separated the two germline ends. CDR3 in amino acids: CSVQGIFSNTEAFF. The CDR3 coding sequence is TGCAGCGTGCAGGGGATATTCTCTAACACTGAAGCTTTCTTT.

J is TRBJ2-2 and V is TRBV15; TRBD2 aligns across 7 bases. This CDR3 has 17 amino acids. V shed 5 bases, J shed 1 base, and the junction held 10 bases outside the gene matches. Per the germline V gene, CDR1 is LNHNV and CDR2 is YYDKDF (reference sequence). The CDR3 coding sequence is TGTGCCACCAGCCGCATTGGGGCTAGCGGGAACACCGGGGAGCTGTTTTTT. This translates into CATSRIGASGNTGELFF.

The chain carries TRBV15 and TRBJ1-5; D is unclear. There are 13 residues in the CDR3. With 0 bases removed from V and 6 bases from J, the gap between germline ends came to 6 bases. The germline CDR1 and CDR2 sequences are LNHNV and YYDKDF (reference sequence). CDR3 residues: CATSRDAGQPQHF. The CDR3 region has the DNA TGTGCCACCAGCAGAGACGCCGGTCAGCCCCAGCATTTT.

The chain employs TRBV29-1 and TRBJ2-2, with 8 bases aligning to TRBD1. After removal of 4 bases from V and 3 bases from J, the junction contained 4 bases not matched to a gene. The CDR3 consists of 14 residues. The germline CDR1 and CDR2 sequences are SQVTM and ANQGSEA. The CDR3 sequence is CSVAGGPYTGELFF. In DNA, the CDR3 is TGCAGCGTTGCAGGGGGCCCTTACACCGGGGAGCTGTTTTTT.

This chain uses TRBV5-1 with TRBJ1-4; TRBD1 matches 7 bases. Trimming cost V 1 base and J 8 bases; bases outside gene matches: 8. This CDR3 region has 15 residues. Germline assignment: CDR1 SGHRS and CDR2 YFSETQ. CDR3 sequence: CASSLSPRGVEKLFF. The DNA for the CDR3 is TGCGCCAGCAGCTTGTCTCCCAGGGGGGTCGAAAAACTGTTTTTT.

V usage is TRBV7-3 and J usage is TRBJ2-6, with TRBD2 as a possible D gene (7 bases). V lost 3 bases, J lost 2 bases, and 14 bases lay in between. CDR3 length: 17 residues. Per the germline V gene, CDR1 is SGHTA and CDR2 is FQGTGA. The CDR3 coding sequence is TGTGCCAGCAGCTTGGGGGGGCGACCAACTGGGGCCAACGTCCTGACTTTC. This translates into CASSLGGRPTGANVLTF.

The V call is TRBV2, the J call TRBJ2-2; TRBD1 matches at 7 bases. J lost 0 bases, V lost 6 bases, and 7 bases had no gene match. Germline V CDR1 and CDR2: SNHLY, FYNNEI. This CDR3 is 16 amino acids long. Written as DNA, the CDR3 is TGTGCCAGCAGAGGGACAGTATCAACGAACACCGGGGAGCTGTTTTTT. Protein: CASRGTVSTNTGELFF.

The chain has TRBV2 and TRBJ2-3; TRBD2 is a possible D gene (5 bases). The CDR3 is 11 residues long. Trimming removed 6 bases from V and 6 bases from J, with 7 bases in between. Germline V gives CDR1 SNHLY, CDR2 FYNNEI. As DNA, the CDR3 is TGTGCCAGCAGACTAGGGGATACGCAGTATTTT. Translated, it gives CASRLGDTQYF.

This rearrangement joins TRBV5-5 to TRBJ1-5; D may be TRBD1 (5 bases). Per the germline V gene, CDR1 is SGHKS and CDR2 is YYEKEE (reference sequence). The CDR3 spans 14 residues. V gave up 1 base and J gave up 2 bases, with 7 bases separating them. The CDR3 region is CASSLWGGNQPQHF. The CDR3 coding sequence is TGTGCCAGCAGCTTGTGGGGGGGCAATCAGCCCCAGCATTTT.

The chain has TRBV4-2 and TRBJ1-1; D is unresolved. Looked up from germline, CDR1 is LGHNA and CDR2 is YNFKEQ. The CDR3 is 16 amino acids. Trimming cost V 6 bases and J 1 base, with 18 bases left between them. CDR3 in DNA: TGTGCCAGCAGTCGAACCGGAGAGAGGCCGAACACTGAAGCTTTCTTT. It encodes CASSRTGERPNTEAFF.

The chain links TRBV30 to TRBJ2-7; possible D gene TRBD1, 7 bases. Trimming took off 8 bases at V and 0 bases at J, with 14 bases between the two ends. CDR1 and CDR2 (germline): GTSNPN, SVGIG (reference sequence). The length of the CDR3 is 13 residues. This chain's CDR3 is CARTQGGSYEQYF. The CDR3 DNA reads TGTGCCCGGACCCAGGGGGGCTCCTACGAGCAGTACTTC.

The chain employs TRBV13 and TRBJ1-3; D gene ambiguous. The CDR3 is 12 residues long. Germline V gene lookup returns CDR1 PRHDT and CDR2 FYEKMQ (reference sequence). Trimming stripped 1 base from V and 9 bases from J, with 7 bases between. The CDR3 is CASSLEPGTIYF. The DNA of the CDR3 is TGTGCCAGCAGCTTAGAGCCGGGCACCATATATTTT. Supplemented by reference TRBV13 and TRBJ1-3, the full variable domain reads AAGVIQSPRHLIKEKRETATLKCYPIPRHDTVYWYQQGPGQDPQFLISFYEKMQSDKGSIPDRFSAQQFSDYHSELNMSSLELGDSALYFCASSLEPGTIYFGEGSWLTVV.

The chain carries TRBV7-9 and TRBJ2-5; 7 bases match TRBD1. J lost 5 bases, V lost 5 bases, and 5 bases had no gene match. CDR3 length equals 13 residues. Germline V gene data show CDR1 as SEHNR and CDR2 as FQNEAQ (reference sequence). The CDR3 loop is CASSRGQLETQYF. The CDR3 DNA is TGTGCCAGCAGCCGGGGACAGCTGGAGACCCAGTACTTC.

This sequence joins TRBV2 and TRBJ2-2; 7 positions agree with TRBD1. J was trimmed by 6 bases and V by 5 bases; bases with no gene match: 3. The CDR3 length is 13 residues. Germline V gene data show CDR1 as SNHLY and CDR2 as FYNNEI. In nucleotides, the CDR3 is TGTGCCAGCAGTCCCCAGGGGGCCGGGGAGCTGTTTTTT. This translates into CASSPQGAGELFF.

This sequence joins TRBV28 and TRBJ2-7, with D possibly TRBD1 on 6 matching bases. Per germline, CDR1 MDHEN and CDR2 SYDVKM. Trimming removed 8 bases at V and 7 bases at J, with 15 bases between. The CDR3 length is 12 residues. The CDR3 is CASGTGLKEQYF. The CDR3 nucleotides read TGTGCCAGCGGAACAGGGTTGAAGGAGCAGTACTTC. Looking up the rest from reference TRBV28 and TRBJ2-7 gives the full variable domain: DVKVTQSSRYLVKRTGEKVFLECVQDMDHENMFWYRQDPGLGLRLIYFSYDVKMKEKGDIPEGYSVSREKKERFSLILESASTNQTSMYLCASGTGLKEQYFGPGTRLTVT.

The chain uses TRBV28 and TRBJ1-2; 7 bases line up with TRBD1. In germline, CDR1 is MDHEN, CDR2 SYDVKM. J gave up 4 bases and V 6 bases, and 8 bases lay outside the gene matches. This CDR3 contains 14 residues. The CDR3 reads CASRPPGQLYGYTF. The CDR3 DNA sequence: TGTGCCAGCAGACCCCCGGGACAGCTCTATGGCTACACCTTC.